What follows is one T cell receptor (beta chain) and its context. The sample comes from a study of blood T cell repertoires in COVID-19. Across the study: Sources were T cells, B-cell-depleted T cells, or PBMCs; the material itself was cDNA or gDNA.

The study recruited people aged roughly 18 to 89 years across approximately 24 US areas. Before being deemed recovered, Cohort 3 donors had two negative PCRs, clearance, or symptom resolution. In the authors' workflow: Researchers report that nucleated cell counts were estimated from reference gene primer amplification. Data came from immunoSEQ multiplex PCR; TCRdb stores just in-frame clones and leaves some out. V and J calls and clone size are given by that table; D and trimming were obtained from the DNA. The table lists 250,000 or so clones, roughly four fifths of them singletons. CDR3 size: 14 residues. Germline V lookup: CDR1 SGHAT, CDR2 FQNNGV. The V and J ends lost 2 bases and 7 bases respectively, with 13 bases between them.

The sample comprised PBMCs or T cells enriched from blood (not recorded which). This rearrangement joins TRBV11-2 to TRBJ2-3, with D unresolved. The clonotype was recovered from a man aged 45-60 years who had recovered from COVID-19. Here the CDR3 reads CASSLLTAGNTQYF. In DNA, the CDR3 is TGTGCCAGCAGCTTACTAACAGCAGGAAATACGCAGTATTTT.